This T cell receptor beta chain derives from a study of cytomegalovirus exposure and HLA in healthy donors. V lost 7 bases, J lost 1 base, and 11 bases lay in between. The CDR3 runs to 14 residues. Germline lookup yields CDR1 MDHEN and CDR2 SYDVKM. Researchers ran the PCR with 60 Vbeta and 13 Jbeta primers. Profiling relied on immunoSEQ multiplex PCR, and the TCRdb table lists in-frame clones only, not all of them. The data contain over 150,000 clones, 60% to 85% of them singletons. Study-wide points: Among TCR beta chains of equal frequency, HLA-associated ones were more clonally expanded in a later analysis. The Asian-associated ancestry cluster reportedly had fewer N-insertions than the approximately 690-donor mean in a later analysis.

A word on this clone: Its specificity is unknown.

The sample comprised PBMCs. This rearrangement joins TRBV28 to TRBJ1-5; tentative D call: TRBD1 (5 bases). The source of this sequence is a woman in her fifties or sixties in good health and CMV-seropositive. The CDR3 DNA follows: TGTGCCAGCAATCCTCCAGGGAGCAATCAGCCCCAGCATTTT. Protein: CASNPPGSNQPQHF.